These T cell receptor beta chains were read from a single sample in a study of STAT3 mutations in large granular lymphocyte leukemia. Clones were sequenced by immunoSEQ multiplex PCR, and TCRdb holds only the in-frame ones, with some missing. Of over 10,000 clones in the sample, around 90% were seen once. The sequenced sample consisted of PBMCs. Every receptor here comes from a human donor with T large granular lymphocyte leukemia. Some clones in this sample may be carry-over from other donors' samples. Each CDR3 is given with its conserved first and last residue. Each record gives: clone size, J gene, D gene, CDR3 length, V gene, CDR3 DNA, CDR3 protein. A D gene is named only where the DNA matches it firmly. Clone size, where shown, is once, few, many, or a class for clones that have expanded.

-	TRBJ1-1	-	14	TRBV7-8	TGTGCCAGCAGCTGGAGCGGGATGAACACTGAAGCTTTCTTT	CASSWSGMNTEAFF
-	TRBJ1-2	-	15	TRBV5-5	TGTGCCAGCAGCTCGGGCAGGCAGGCCCTCTATGGCTACACCTTC	CASSSGRQALYGYTF
-	TRBJ1-1	-	14	TRBV18	TGTGCCAGCTCACCACGAGCGGGGATGAGCGAATCTTTCTTT	CASSPRAGMSESFF
few	TRBJ1-5	-	14	TRBV27	TGTGCCAGCAGCCCCGTGAGTAACAATCAGCCCCAGCATTTT	CASSPVSNNQPQHF
-	TRBJ1-5	-	14	TRBV6-1	TGTGCCAGCAGCCCCGAGAGGGGGGACCAGCCCCAGCATTTT	CASSPERGDQPQHF
-	TRBJ1-2	TRBD1	15	TRBV7-9	TGTGCCAGCAGCCCAGGACAGGGGGAGGTCTATGGCTACACCTTC	CASSPGQGEVYGYTF
-	TRBJ2-6	-	17	TRBV5-1	TGCGCCAGCAGCTTCCGCTCCAGGGGGGCCGGGGCCAACGTCCTGACTTTC	CASSFRSRGAGANVLTF
-	TRBJ2-7	TRBD2	16	TRBV5-6	TGTGCCAGCAGCTTACTAGCGGGAGGGCGGGACTACGAGCAGTACTTC	CASSLLAGGRDYEQYF
once	TRBJ2-1	-	10	TRBV2	TGTGCCAACATCGGGACAGAGCAGTTCTTC	CANIGTEQFF
-	TRBJ2-5	-	17	TRBV14	TGTGCCAGCAGCCAAGGCACGTCACAGGGAGTAAAAGAGACCCAGTACTTC	CASSQGTSQGVKETQYF
-	TRBJ2-7	TRBD1	17	TRBV29-1	TGCAGCGCTCTCGGGACAGGGGAAAGCGGGAGTTCCTACGAGCAGTACTTC	CSALGTGESGSSYEQYF
-	TRBJ1-1	-	14	TRBV6-6	TGTGCCAGCAGGTTTTCCGGGCCAACCCCGGAAGCTTTCTTT	CASRFSGPTPEAFF
-	TRBJ2-5	-	14	TRBV10-3	TGTGCCATCAGTCGGGTAGAGGGATGGGAGACCCAGTACTTC	CAISRVEGWETQYF
-	TRBJ1-3	-	13	TRBV28	TGTGCCAGCAGTTTAGGAGGGGAAAACACCATATATTTT	CASSLGGENTIYF
-	TRBJ1-3	TRBD1	15	TRBV6-1	TGTGCCAGCAGGGAGGGGACAGGGGCTGGAAACACCATATATTTT	CASREGTGAGNTIYF
-	TRBJ1-1	-	13	TRBV25-1	TGTGCCAGCAGTGCGTGGGGGACCACTGAAGCTTTCTTT	CASSAWGTTEAFF
once	TRBJ2-7	-	12	TRBV7-4	TGTGCCAGCAGCTTAAGCATCTACGAGCAGTACTTC	CASSLSIYEQYF
-	TRBJ2-1	-	13	TRBV9	TGTGCCAGCAGCGTAGAACAGCCCAATGAGCAGTTCTTC	CASSVEQPNEQFF
-	TRBJ1-4	TRBD1	12	TRBV28	TGTGCCACCGGGACAGGGTTCGAAAAACTGTTTTTT	CATGTGFEKLFF
-	TRBJ2-7	-	13	TRBV29-1	TGCAGCGCCGAGGGCCAGGGACCCTACGAGCAGTACTTC	CSAEGQGPYEQYF
few	TRBJ2-2	TRBD2	18	TRBV7-9	TGTGCCAGCAGCTCGAGCCTAGCGGGGGGTTTGAACACCGGGGAGCTGTTTTTT	CASSSSLAGGLNTGELFF
-	TRBJ1-4	-	14	TRBV7-9	TGTGCCAGCAGCTTAGGACACACAAGGGAAAAACTGTTTTTT	CASSLGHTREKLFF
-	TRBJ2-1	-	15	TRBV5-1	TGCGCCAGCAGCTTGGGGCAGGGTTTATACAATGAGCAGTTCTTC	CASSLGQGLYNEQFF
-	TRBJ2-5	TRBD1	14	TRBV7-8	TGTGCCAGCAGCCCCGGACAGGAACAAGAGACCCAGTACTTC	CASSPGQEQETQYF
-	TRBJ2-4	-	16	TRBV6-6	TGTGCCAGCAGTTACTCGATGGGGGTCGGCAAAAACATTCAGTACTTC	CASSYSMGVGKNIQYF
-	TRBJ2-5	-	14	TRBV5-4	TGTGCCAGCAGCTTGGATCCAGACCAAGAGACCCAGTACTTC	CASSLDPDQETQYF
-	TRBJ1-3	-	15	TRBV6-6	TGTGCCAGCAGTTACCCACGTGGCTCTCAAAACACCATATATTTT	CASSYPRGSQNTIYF
-	TRBJ1-6	-	16	TRBV6-6	TGTGCCAGCACCACGGGGCAGGGCGGCGTCAATTCACCCCTCCACTTT	CASTTGQGGVNSPLHF
-	TRBJ2-5	-	15	TRBV30	TGTGCCTGGAGTAAAGGTAGCGGTCCCAAAGAGACCCAGTACTTC	CAWSKGSGPKETQYF
-	TRBJ1-5	-	14	TRBV29-1	TGCAGCGTTGGTTGGGGGGAACCCGCCCAGCCCCAGCATTTT	CSVGWGEPAQPQHF
-	TRBJ1-1	-	15	TRBV30	TGTGCCTGGAGTGCCCGACAGGTAGTGAACACTGAAGCTTTCTTT	CAWSARQVVNTEAFF
once	TRBJ2-3	-	12	TRBV2	TGTGCCAGCAGTACAACCACAGATACGCAGTATTTT	CASSTTTDTQYF
-	TRBJ1-1	TRBD1	14	TRBV5-1	TGCGCCAGCAGCTTTCAAGGAGGACAGGGAGGGGCTTTCTTT	CASSFQGGQGGAFF
-	TRBJ2-3	TRBD1	15	TRBV6-4	TGTGCCAGCAGTGTTGGGACAGGGCGCACAGATACGCAGTATTTT	CASSVGTGRTDTQYF
-	TRBJ1-2	TRBD1	13	TRBV19	TGTGCCAGTAGCGTACAGGGGAAGGGTGGCTACACCTTC	CASSVQGKGGYTF
once	TRBJ1-5	TRBD1	16	TRBV19	TGTGCCAGTAGTAACCGACAGGGCTTGGGCAATCAGCCCCAGCATTTT	CASSNRQGLGNQPQHF
-	TRBJ2-7	-	15	TRBV5-5	TGTGCCAGCAGCCTGACGATCACAAACGCCTACGAGCAGTACTTC	CASSLTITNAYEQYF
-	TRBJ2-7	TRBD1	15	TRBV5-4	TGTGCCAGCAGCAAAGGGACAGTCGGATACTACGAGCAGTACTTC	CASSKGTVGYYEQYF
-	TRBJ1-2	TRBD1	14	TRBV28	TGTGCCAGCGACTCAACAGGGGGCGGGGGTGGCTACACCTTC	CASDSTGGGGGYTF
-	TRBJ2-7	-	15	TRBV4-3	TGCGCCAGCAGCCAAGAGCCAGGGAGCTCCTACGAGCAGTACTTC	CASSQEPGSSYEQYF
-	TRBJ2-3	TRBD1	15	TRBV5-6	TGTGCCAGCAGCTTGCAGGGGGCGCTATCAGATACGCAGTATTTT	CASSLQGALSDTQYF
-	TRBJ2-1	-	16	TRBV5-1	TGCGCCAGCAGCCTACAGGGTCTCCAAGTCTACAATGAGCAGTTCTTC	CASSLQGLQVYNEQFF
-	TRBJ1-5	TRBD1	16	TRBV4-2	TGTGCCAGCAGCCAATTACCAGGACAGGGTCATCAGCCCCAGCATTTT	CASSQLPGQGHQPQHF
-	TRBJ1-1	-	12	TRBV29-1	TGCAGCGTCGGACAGATGAACACTGAAGCTTTCTTT	CSVGQMNTEAFF
-	TRBJ1-2	TRBD1	14	TRBV15	TGTGCCACCAGCAGAGATGAGGGGGCGACTGGCTACACCTTC	CATSRDEGATGYTF
-	TRBJ2-3	-	15	TRBV30	TGTGCCTGGAGTGTAAGCGGGCGTAGCACAGATACGCAGTATTTT	CAWSVSGRSTDTQYF
-	TRBJ1-6	TRBD1	16	TRBV13	TGTGCCAGCAGCTTAGTTGCAGGGGGCAAAAATTCACCCCTCCACTTT	CASSLVAGGKNSPLHF
-	TRBJ1-1	TRBD1	14	TRBV30	TGTGCCTGGAGTCGCACAGGGGTTCGGACTGAAGCTTTCTTT	CAWSRTGVRTEAFF
-	TRBJ1-1	-	15	TRBV7-8	TGTGCCAGCAGCGTATACGGGGCCTTTGGCACTGAAGCTTTCTTT	CASSVYGAFGTEAFF
-	TRBJ2-1	TRBD1	15	TRBV5-1	TGCGCCAGCAGCTTGGAGGGGACAGACTACAATGAGCAGTTCTTC	CASSLEGTDYNEQFF
-	TRBJ1-2	-	15	TRBV5-4	TGTGCCAGCAGCCTAAGGGCATACCCTAACTATGGCTACACCTTC	CASSLRAYPNYGYTF
-	TRBJ1-6	-	14	TRBV28	TGTGCCAGCAGTTTATGGAGGGTCAGTGCACCCCTCCACTTT	CASSLWRVSAPLHF
-	TRBJ1-2	TRBD1	16	TRBV15	TGTGCCACCAGCCATCTCCGGGGACAGGGTTCCTATGGCTACACCTTC	CATSHLRGQGSYGYTF
-	TRBJ1-2	TRBD1	12	TRBV5-4	TGTGCCAGCAGGCGGACAGGGCCTGGCTACACCTTC	CASRRTGPGYTF
-	TRBJ1-2	-	13	TRBV25-1	TGTGCCAGCAGTGAACAGGGTTGGAATGGCTACACCTTC	CASSEQGWNGYTF